A selection of T cell receptor beta chains follows, all from one sample in a study of CD8+CD57+ T cells in acquired aplastic anemia. MiXCR, applied by TCRdb to the reads, yields one record per CDR3 protein. The profile covers 150,000 to 200,000 distinct CDR3 sequences, with around 65% appearing a single time and roughly 46% taken by the ten largest. Material: sorted CD4+, CD8+, or CD8+CD57+ T cells (not recorded which) from PBMCs. These receptors all stem from a human donor with severe aplastic anemia or a healthy control (not recorded which). Each CDR3 is given with its conserved first and last residue. The D gene is left open where the match is weak. The listing skips clone size in some rows; elsewhere it reads once, few, many or a size class.

v_call	clone_size	cdr3_length	d_call	j_call	cdr3_aa	cdr3_nt
TRBV12-3/TRBV12-4	many	13	NA	TRBJ1-2	CASSGQTGGGYTF	TGTGCCAGCAGCGGTCAGACGGGTGGAGGCTACACCTTC
TRBV20-1	once	16	TRBD1	TRBJ1-5	CSARSQGGQGNQPQHF	TGCAGTGCTAGGAGTCAGGGGGGCCAAGGTAATCAGCCCCAGCATTTT
TRBV7-9	NA	12	TRBD1	TRBJ1-1	CASSRDRGIAFF	TGTGCCAGCAGCAGGGACAGGGGAATAGCTTTCTTT
TRBV20-1	NA	14	TRBD1	TRBJ2-7	CSARGTGGKYEQYF	TGCAGTGCTAGAGGGACAGGGGGCAAGTACGAGCAGTACTTC
TRBV5-1	many	16	TRBD2	TRBJ2-3	CASSRGTGLAGRGLYF	TGCGCCAGCAGCCGGGGGACCGGACTAGCGGGGCGAGGTCTGTATTTT
TRBV20-1	NA	13	NA	TRBJ2-7	CSARAIDGNEQYF	TGCAGTGCTAGAGCCATCGATGGGAACGAGCAGTACTTC
TRBV11-2	many	14	TRBD1	TRBJ2-7	CASSKQGAKYEQYF	TGTGCCAGCAGCAAGCAGGGGGCGAAGTACGAGCAGTACTTC
TRBV29-1	NA	13	TRBD1	TRBJ1-1	CSALTGGVTEAFF	TGCAGCGCCTTGACAGGGGGCGTAACTGAAGCTTTCTTT
TRBV20-1	once	13	NA	TRBJ1-2	CSARDAREYGYTF	TGCAGTGCTAGAGACGCCCGGGAATATGGCTACACCTTC
TRBV2	few	15	TRBD1	TRBJ1-6	CASSEEAGGNSPLHF	TGTGCCAGCAGTGAAGAGGCAGGGGGGAATTCACCCCTCCACTTT
TRBV24-1	NA	14	NA	TRBJ2-1	CATSDLDGHREQFF	TGTGCCACCAGTGATTTGGACGGCCATAGGGAGCAGTTCTTC
TRBV7-3	many	15	TRBD1	TRBJ1-2	CASSFSDRGPDGYTF	TGTGCCAGCAGCTTTTCCGACAGGGGGCCGGATGGCTACACCTTC
TRBV19	NA	13	NA	TRBJ1-1	CASVVSENTEAFF	TGTGCCAGCGTTGTATCCGAGAACACTGAAGCTTTCTTT
TRBV7-9	NA	15	NA	TRBJ2-3	CASRPTSASTDTQYF	TGTGCCAGCAGACCCACTAGTGCTAGCACAGATACGCAGTATTTT
TRBV12-3/TRBV12-4	many	16	TRBD2	TRBJ2-7	CASSRISGDSSYEQYF	TGTGCCAGCAGTCGAATTAGCGGGGATAGCTCCTACGAGCAGTACTTC
TRBV24-1	NA	13	NA	TRBJ1-2	CATSDSTGRGYTF	TGTGCCACCAGTGATTCGACAGGTCGCGGCTACACCTTC
TRBV7-8	NA	14	NA	TRBJ1-3	CASSLGPSVGTIYF	TGTGCCAGCAGCTTAGGCCCTTCGGTCGGCACCATATATTTT
TRBV20-1	NA	13	NA	TRBJ2-7	CSASGPGSYEQYF	TGCAGTGCCAGCGGGCCGGGCTCCTACGAGCAGTACTTC
TRBV7-9	NA	15	TRBD1	TRBJ1-4	CASSHRTGLNEKLFF	TGTGCCAGCAGCCATCGGACAGGGTTAAATGAAAAACTGTTTTTT
TRBV6-5	many	15	TRBD2	TRBJ2-7	CASSYRGGLPYEQYF	TGTGCCAGCAGTTATCGGGGGGGTCTGCCCTACGAGCAGTACTTC